The 7 T cell receptor beta chains below were found in one sample sequenced in a study of cytomegalovirus exposure and HLA in healthy donors (TCRdb year 2017). Library preparation was by the immunoSEQ multiplex PCR assay. This is the immuneACCESS table as TCRdb keeps it, with only in-frame sequences that have V and J called. A part of the clones is gone; compared with another copy, unresolved V genes explain less than half, and the rest is unexplained. The sample includes about 130,000 clones, with approximately 91% observed a single time. About 1.5% of the sample goes to the ten largest clones. The sequenced sample was PBMCs. These receptors were collected from a man aged 25 to 40 in good health and CMV-seronegative.

The V and J genes are TRBV27 and TRBJ2-7; 11 nucleotides agree with TRBD2. The germline V gene encodes CDR1 MNHEY and CDR2 SMNVEV (reference sequence). The length of the CDR3 is 18 residues. The ends lost 3 bases at V and 3 bases at J; junction bases unmatched: 13. The CDR3 loop reads CASSFAPRLAGRRYEQYF. CDR3 nucleotide sequence: TGTGCCAGCAGTTTTGCCCCAAGACTAGCGGGGCGTCGCTACGAGCAGTACTTC.

This chain links TRBV5-1 with TRBJ2-7, with D maybe TRBD1 (5 bases). The CDR3 loop spans 15 amino acids. Germline V gene lookup returns CDR1 SGHRS and CDR2 YFSETQ. The V end was cut by 0 bases, the J end by 6 bases, with 16 bases between. The CDR3 sequence: CASSLAGRAVSEQYF. The CDR3 DNA sequence: TGCGCCAGCAGCTTGGCAGGCAGGGCGGTATCCGAGCAGTACTTC.

This clone was seen a few times. The chain recombines TRBV6-5 with TRBJ2-7; the D is unclear. Germline V gene sequence: CDR1 MNHEY, CDR2 SVGAGI. This CDR3 is built from 13 residues. V was clipped by 6 bases and J by 4 bases, with 13 bases between them. In DNA form, the CDR3 reads TGTGCCAGCAGACCCGGAGCCCAATACGAGCAGTACTTC. This gives the protein CASRPGAQYEQYF.

The chain employs TRBV9 and TRBJ1-1; possibly TRBD1 for D (6 bases). This CDR3 region has 15 residues. V was pared by 2 bases and J by 6 bases, with 17 bases between. Germline assignment: CDR1 SGDLS and CDR2 YYNGEE. The CDR3 region has the DNA TGTGCCAGCAGCGTGACAGGCTTGGGATTAGCTGAAGCTTTCTTT. Protein product: CASSVTGLGLAEAFF.

The chain is built from TRBV5-6 and TRBJ2-2; the D gene is possibly TRBD1 (5 bases). Trimming removed 4 bases at V and 1 base at J, with 11 bases between. This CDR3 is 15 amino acids long. Germline V gene lookup returns CDR1 SGHDT and CDR2 YYEEEE. CDR3 sequence reads: CASSQGWENTGELFF. The CDR3 region has the DNA TGTGCCAGCAGCCAGGGATGGGAGAACACCGGGGAGCTGTTTTTT.

This sequence joins TRBV2 and TRBJ2-3, with 8 bases aligning to TRBD1. This CDR3 has 16 amino acids. Germline CDR1 reads SNHLY; CDR2 reads FYNNEI. With V trimmed by 7 bases and J by 5 bases, 14 bases remained unmatched. The CDR3 is CASILGAGGNGDTQYF. CDR3 in DNA: TGTGCCAGCATCTTAGGGGCAGGGGGCAACGGAGATACGCAGTATTTT.

The chain is built from TRBV5-4 and TRBJ1-2; 8 nucleotides match TRBD1. The CDR3 consists of 13 residues. Germline-derived CDR1 and CDR2 are SGHNT and YYREEE (reference sequence). Trimming removed 5 bases from V and 8 bases from J; junction bases left unmatched: 8. CDR3 region: CASSYRTGMGYTF. In DNA, the CDR3 is TGTGCCAGCAGTTATAGGACAGGGATGGGCTACACCTTC.